This entry lists 16 T cell receptor beta chains sequenced from one sample in a study of blood T cell repertoires in COVID-19. Sequenced by immunoSEQ multiplex PCR; TCRdb stores in-frame clones only, minus some. The table lists about 98,000 clones, under 85% of them singletons. The sample consisted of peripheral blood. These receptors came from a man aged 70-80 years with acute or convalescent COVID-19.

The chain combines TRBV2 with TRBJ2-5; 12 nucleotides line up with TRBD1. The germline V gene has CDR1 SNHLY and CDR2 FYNNEI. Losses at the gene ends were 3 bases for V and 5 bases for J; bases not matched to a gene: 4. The CDR3 runs 15 residues. CDR3 region: CASSEGQGALETQYF. CDR3 DNA sequence: TGTGCCAGCAGTGAGGGACAGGGGGCCTTGGAGACCCAGTACTTC. The full variable domain, rest sourced from reference TRBV2 and TRBJ2-5, is EPEVTQTPSHQVTQMGQEVILRCVPISNHLYFYWYRQILGQKVEFLVSFYNNEISEKSEIFDDQFSVERPDGSNFTLKIRSTKLEDSAMYFCASSEGQGALETQYFGPGTRLLVL.

The J gene is TRBJ2-3, the V gene TRBV7-2, with D tentatively TRBD2 (5 bases). CDR3 size: 13 residues. Germline V lookup: CDR1 SGHTA, CDR2 FQGNSA. The V end lost 5 bases, the J end lost 6 bases, and 12 bases lay between the germline ends. The CDR3 loop reads CASSPSDYDTQYF. The CDR3 nucleotides read TGTGCCAGCAGCCCGAGTGACTATGATACGCAGTATTTT.

The V and J genes are TRBV29-1 and TRBJ2-1; D may be TRBD2 (5 bases). This CDR3 comprises 14 residues. The germline V gene has CDR1 SQVTM and CDR2 ANQGSEA. V was trimmed by 6 bases and J by 3 bases, leaving 15 bases between them. CDR3 residues: CSVPLPEGYNEQFF. As DNA, the CDR3 is TGCAGCGTGCCCCTGCCTGAGGGCTACAATGAGCAGTTCTTC.

The chain combines TRBV30 with TRBJ2-7; TRBD2 agrees at 8 bases. Germline V gene lookup returns CDR1 GTSNPN and CDR2 SVGIG (reference sequence). The CDR3 has 14 amino acids. Germline trimming cut 5 bases from V and 8 bases from J; bases unmatched to any gene: 14. CDR3 nucleotide sequence: TGTGCCTGGTCCTTCCCCGGACTAGCTAGCCAGCAGTACTTC. The encoded protein is CAWSFPGLASQQYF.

J is TRBJ2-2 and V is TRBV7-3, with TRBD2 matching over 9 bases. CDR3 length: 17 amino acids. Germline assignment: CDR1 SGHTA and CDR2 FQGTGA. J was trimmed by 6 bases and V by 5 bases; bases with no gene match: 13. The CDR3 is CASSAGVASGISGELFF. In nucleotides, the CDR3 is TGTGCCAGCAGCGCAGGCGTGGCTAGCGGGATCTCCGGGGAGCTGTTTTTT. Variable domain in full (rest from reference TRBV7-3 and TRBJ2-2): GAGVSQTPSNKVTEKGKYVELRCDPISGHTALYWYRQSLGQGPEFLIYFQGTGAADDSGLPNDRFFAVRPEGSVSTLKIQRTERGDSAVYLCASSAGVASGISGELFFGEGSRLTVL.

The chain employs TRBV5-5 and TRBJ2-3, with 8 bases fitting TRBD1. The CDR3 sequence is 17 residues long. CDR1 and CDR2 (germline): SGHKS, YYEKEE (reference sequence). With V trimmed by 0 bases and J by 2 bases, 8 bases remained unmatched. The CDR3 coding sequence is TGTGCCAGCAGCTTGGGGCGACAGGGGCGTTTCACAGATACGCAGTATTTT. Its protein is CASSLGRQGRFTDTQYF.

The chain uses TRBV6-1 and TRBJ1-4; D uncertain. Trimming took 5 bases from V and 5 from J, leaving 12 bases between them. Per the germline V gene, CDR1 is MNHNS and CDR2 is SASEGT. The CDR3 totals 14 residues. CDR3 loop: CASSYVGGNEKLFF. In nucleotides, the CDR3 is TGTGCCAGCAGTTATGTAGGCGGGAATGAAAAACTGTTTTTT.

The chain uses TRBV27 and TRBJ2-1; 8 positions match TRBD1. The CDR3 totals 14 residues. The junction had 0 bases not matched to a gene; V was cut back by 5 bases and J by 0 bases. Per germline, CDR1 MNHEY and CDR2 SMNVEV (reference sequence). CDR3 in amino acids: CASSGTGSYNEQFF. CDR3 sequence (DNA): TGTGCCAGCAGTGGGACAGGCTCCTACAATGAGCAGTTCTTC.

The rearrangement joins TRBV9 to TRBJ2-7; 9 bases match TRBD2. This CDR3 contains 16 residues. V was clipped by 0 bases and J by 2 bases; unmatched bases: 6. Germline-derived CDR1 and CDR2 are SGDLS and YYNGEE. CDR3 nucleotide sequence: TGTGCCAGCAGCGTAGGTGCTAGCGGGAAAACCTACGAGCAGTACTTC. Residues: CASSVGASGKTYEQYF.

The CDR3 loop is CASSGGGGTYNEQFF. The CDR3 nucleotides are TGTGCCAGTAGTGGTGGAGGGGGCACCTACAATGAGCAGTTCTTC. The rearrangement joins TRBV19 to TRBJ2-1; weak D call: TRBD1 (7 bases). There are 15 residues in the CDR3. Germline-derived CDR1 and CDR2 are LNHDA and SQIVND (reference sequence). V shed 5 bases and J shed 2 bases, with 13 bases lying between them.

The genes are TRBV6-1 and TRBJ2-7; the match to TRBD1 covers 9 bases. This CDR3 is 13 amino acids long. Germline values: CDR1 MNHNS, CDR2 SASEGT. J was trimmed by 2 bases and V by 7 bases; bases with no gene match: 3. The CDR3 DNA reads TGTGCCAGCACCGACAGGGGGACCTACGAGCAGTACTTC. Its translation is CASTDRGTYEQYF.

The chain combines TRBV5-6 with TRBJ1-2; no definite D call. Trimming removed 7 bases at V and 8 bases at J, with 21 bases between. CDR1 and CDR2 from the germline V gene are SGHDT and YYEEEE. This CDR3 region has 14 residues. The CDR3 reads CASFLLGSGWGYTF. Here the CDR3 DNA reads TGTGCCAGCTTCCTTCTCGGAAGCGGGTGGGGCTACACCTTC. Based on the CDR3 plus reference TRBV5-6 and TRBJ1-2, the full variable domain is DAGVTQSPTHLIKTRGQQVTLRCSPKSGHDTVSWYQQALGQGPQFIFQYYEEEERQRGNFPDRFSGHQFPNYSSELNVNALLLGDSALYLCASFLLGSGWGYTFGSGTRLTVV.

The chain is built from TRBV27 and TRBJ1-5; 9 nucleotides line up with TRBD1. The CDR3 length is 14 residues. Trimming took 6 bases from V and 11 from J; bases not matched to a gene: 11. Germline V lookup: CDR1 MNHEY, CDR2 SMNVEV (reference sequence). CDR3: CASSYRGRSEAQHF. For the CDR3, the DNA is TGTGCCAGCAGCTACAGGGGGCGGAGTGAGGCCCAGCATTTT.

J is TRBJ2-3 and V is TRBV18; 7 bases match TRBD1. In germline, CDR1 is KGHSH, CDR2 LQKENI. V lost 3 bases, J lost 0 bases, and 6 bases stayed unmatched. The CDR3 covers 16 residues. In DNA form, the CDR3 reads TGTGCCAGCTCACCGGTGGACAGGTTAAGCACAGATACGCAGTATTTT. Translated, it gives CASSPVDRLSTDTQYF.

In its sample, this clone was seen once. The chain is built from TRBV30 and TRBJ2-7, with D maybe TRBD2 (6 bases). V lost 0 bases, J lost 6 bases, and 18 bases lay in between. The CDR3 totals 15 residues. Germline assignment: CDR1 GTSNPN and CDR2 SVGIG (reference sequence). CDR3: CAWSVLGQGGLEQYF. CDR3 in DNA: TGTGCCTGGAGTGTACTGGGGCAGGGAGGTCTCGAGCAGTACTTC.

The chain has TRBV30 and TRBJ1-6; TRBD1 is a possible D gene (5 bases). Deletions cut 4 bases from V and 10 bases from J, with 11 bases between. The germline V gene encodes CDR1 GTSNPN and CDR2 SVGIG (reference sequence). The CDR3 length is 12 residues. CDR3 residues: CAWTRVESPLHF. The CDR3 DNA reads as TGTGCCTGGACCAGGGTGGAGTCACCCCTCCACTTT.